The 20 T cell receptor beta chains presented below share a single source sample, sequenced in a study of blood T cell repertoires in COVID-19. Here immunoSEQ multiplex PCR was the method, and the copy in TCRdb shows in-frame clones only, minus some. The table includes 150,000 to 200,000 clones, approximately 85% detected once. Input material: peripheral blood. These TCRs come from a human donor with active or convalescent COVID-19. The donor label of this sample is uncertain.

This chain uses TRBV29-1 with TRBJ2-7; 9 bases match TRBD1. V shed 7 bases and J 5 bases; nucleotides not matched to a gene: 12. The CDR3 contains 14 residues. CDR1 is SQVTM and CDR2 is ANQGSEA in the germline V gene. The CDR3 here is CSGAPGTGKNEQYF. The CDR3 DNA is TGCAGCGGCGCTCCCGGGACAGGGAAAAACGAGCAGTACTTC.

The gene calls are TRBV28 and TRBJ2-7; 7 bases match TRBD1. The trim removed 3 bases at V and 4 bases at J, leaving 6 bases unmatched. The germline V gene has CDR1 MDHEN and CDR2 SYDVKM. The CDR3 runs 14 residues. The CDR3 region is CASSFAQGKYEQYF. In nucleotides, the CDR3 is TGTGCCAGCAGTTTCGCACAGGGGAAGTACGAGCAGTACTTC. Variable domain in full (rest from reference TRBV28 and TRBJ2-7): DVKVTQSSRYLVKRTGEKVFLECVQDMDHENMFWYRQDPGLGLRLIYFSYDVKMKEKGDIPEGYSVSREKKERFSLILESASTNQTSMYLCASSFAQGKYEQYFGPGTRLTVT.

CDR3 nucleotides: TGTGCCAGCAGTTTAGTGACACCCTACGAGCAGTACTTC. This translates into CASSLVTPYEQYF. The rearrangement uses TRBV28 and TRBJ2-7; D is unclear. V was clipped by 2 bases and J by 2 bases, with 7 bases between them. CDR3 size: 13 residues. Germline-derived CDR1 and CDR2 are MDHEN and SYDVKM.

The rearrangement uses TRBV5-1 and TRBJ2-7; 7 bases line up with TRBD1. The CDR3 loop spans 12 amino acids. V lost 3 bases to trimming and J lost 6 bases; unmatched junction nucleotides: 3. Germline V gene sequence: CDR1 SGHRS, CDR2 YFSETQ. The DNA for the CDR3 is TGCGCCAGCAGCTGGGGACAGACCGAGCAGTACTTC. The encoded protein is CASSWGQTEQYF.

The CDR3 protein is CASSEGWRAVTDTQYF. CDR3 DNA sequence: TGTGCCAGCAGTGAAGGTTGGCGGGCCGTCACAGATACGCAGTATTTT. The rearrangement joins TRBV6-1 to TRBJ2-3, with D tentatively TRBD2 (5 bases). Germline CDR1 and CDR2: MNHNS and SASEGT. This CDR3 has 16 residues. Trimming took 1 base from V and 2 from J, leaving 13 bases between them.

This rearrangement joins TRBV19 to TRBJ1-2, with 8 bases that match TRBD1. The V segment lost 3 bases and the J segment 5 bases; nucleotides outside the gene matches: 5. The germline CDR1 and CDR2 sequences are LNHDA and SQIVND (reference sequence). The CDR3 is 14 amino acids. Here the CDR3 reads CASSILDRVYGYTF. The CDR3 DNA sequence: TGTGCCAGTAGTATCCTGGACAGGGTTTATGGCTACACCTTC.

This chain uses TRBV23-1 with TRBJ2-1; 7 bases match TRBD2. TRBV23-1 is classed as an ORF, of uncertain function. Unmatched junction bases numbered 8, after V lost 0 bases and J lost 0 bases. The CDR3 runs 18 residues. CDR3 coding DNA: TGCGCCAGCAGTCAATCGCTTGGGCGGACTAGCTCCTACAATGAGCAGTTCTTC. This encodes CASSQSLGRTSSYNEQFF.

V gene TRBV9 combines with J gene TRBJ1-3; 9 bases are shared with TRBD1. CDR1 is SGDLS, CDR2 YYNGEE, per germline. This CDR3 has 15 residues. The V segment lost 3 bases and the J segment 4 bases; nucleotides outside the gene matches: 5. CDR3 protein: CASSGNRGRGNTIYF. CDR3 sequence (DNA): TGTGCCAGCAGCGGAAACAGGGGGCGAGGAAACACCATATATTTT.

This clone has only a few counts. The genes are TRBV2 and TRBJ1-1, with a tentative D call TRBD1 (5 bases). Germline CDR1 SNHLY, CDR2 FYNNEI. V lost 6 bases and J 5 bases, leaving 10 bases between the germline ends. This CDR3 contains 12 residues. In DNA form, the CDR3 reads TGTGCCAGCAGGCACTCAGGGACTGAAGCTTTCTTT. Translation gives CASRHSGTEAFF.

CDR3 in DNA: TGTGCCAGCAGGCTGGGGGGCGGAACTAGCGGGAGTGGAGAGCAGTACTTC. This gives the protein CASRLGGGTSGSGEQYF. This chain uses TRBV2 with TRBJ2-7; 11 nucleotides line up with TRBD2. Germline V gene sequence: CDR1 SNHLY, CDR2 FYNNEI. The CDR3 has 17 residues. Losses at the gene ends were 6 bases for V and 7 bases for J; bases not matched to a gene: 17.

The CDR3 DNA is TGCAGCGTTGCCCCTACTAGCGGGCTGGTTAACAATGAGCAGTTCTTC. The encoded protein is CSVAPTSGLVNNEQFF. The J gene is TRBJ2-1, the V gene TRBV29-1, with 9 bases fitting TRBD2. Germline CDR1 SQVTM, CDR2 ANQGSEA. Unmatched junction bases numbered 12, after V lost 4 bases and J lost 5 bases. The length of the CDR3 is 16 residues.

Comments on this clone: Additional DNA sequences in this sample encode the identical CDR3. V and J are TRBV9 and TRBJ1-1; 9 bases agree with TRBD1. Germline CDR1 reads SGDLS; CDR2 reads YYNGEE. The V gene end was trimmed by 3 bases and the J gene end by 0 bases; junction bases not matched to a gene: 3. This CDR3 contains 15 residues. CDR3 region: CASSAGQGLNTEAFF. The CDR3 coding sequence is TGTGCCAGCAGCGCAGGACAGGGGTTGAACACTGAAGCTTTCTTT. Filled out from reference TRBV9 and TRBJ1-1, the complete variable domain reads DSGVTQTPKHLITATGQRVTLRCSPRSGDLSVYWYQQSLDQGLQFLIQYYNGEERAKGNILERFSAQQFPDLHSELNLSSLELGDSALYFCASSAGQGLNTEAFFGQGTRLTVV.

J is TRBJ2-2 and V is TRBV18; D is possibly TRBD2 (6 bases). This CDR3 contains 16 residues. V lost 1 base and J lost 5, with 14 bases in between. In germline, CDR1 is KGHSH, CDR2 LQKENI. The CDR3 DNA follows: TGTGCCAGCTCACCACTTTCGGGCGGGGAAACCGGGGAGCTGTTTTTT. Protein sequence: CASSPLSGGETGELFF.

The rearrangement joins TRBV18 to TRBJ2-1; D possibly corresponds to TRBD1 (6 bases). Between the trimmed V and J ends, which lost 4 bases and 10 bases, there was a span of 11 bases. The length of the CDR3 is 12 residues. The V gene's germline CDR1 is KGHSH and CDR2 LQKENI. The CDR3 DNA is TGTGCCAGCTCACTAACACAGGGAGAGCAGTTCTTC. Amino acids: CASSLTQGEQFF.

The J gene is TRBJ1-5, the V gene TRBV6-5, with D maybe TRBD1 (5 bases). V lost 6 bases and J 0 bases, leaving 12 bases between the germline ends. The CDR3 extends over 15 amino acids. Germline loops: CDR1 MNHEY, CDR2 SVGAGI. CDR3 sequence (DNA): TGTGCCAGCAGGCTGATACAGGATAGCAATCAGCCCCAGCATTTT. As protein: CASRLIQDSNQPQHF.

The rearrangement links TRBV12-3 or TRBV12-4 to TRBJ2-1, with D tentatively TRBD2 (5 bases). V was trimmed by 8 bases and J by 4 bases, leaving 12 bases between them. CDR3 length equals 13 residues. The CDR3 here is CASGSYEYNEQFF. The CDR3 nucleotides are TGTGCCAGCGGGAGTTATGAATACAATGAGCAGTTCTTC.

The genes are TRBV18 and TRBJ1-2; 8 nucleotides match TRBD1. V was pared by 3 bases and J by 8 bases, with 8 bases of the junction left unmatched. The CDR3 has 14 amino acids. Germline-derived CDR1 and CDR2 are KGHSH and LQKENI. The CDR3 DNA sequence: TGTGCCAGCTCACCCCAAGGACAGGGTAACGGCTACACCTTC. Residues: CASSPQGQGNGYTF.

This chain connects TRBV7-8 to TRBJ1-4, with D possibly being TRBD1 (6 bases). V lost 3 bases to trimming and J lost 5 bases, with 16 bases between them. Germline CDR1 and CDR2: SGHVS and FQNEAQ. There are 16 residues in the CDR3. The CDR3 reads CASSFLTGQANEKLFF. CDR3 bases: TGTGCCAGCAGCTTTCTAACAGGGCAGGCAAATGAAAAACTGTTTTTT.

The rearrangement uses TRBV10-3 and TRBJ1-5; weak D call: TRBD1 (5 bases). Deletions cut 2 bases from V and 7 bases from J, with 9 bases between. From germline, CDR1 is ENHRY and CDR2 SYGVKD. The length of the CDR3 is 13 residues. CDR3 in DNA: TGTGCCATCAGTGAGGGAGGGGCACAGCCCCAGCATTTT. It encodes CAISEGGAQPQHF.

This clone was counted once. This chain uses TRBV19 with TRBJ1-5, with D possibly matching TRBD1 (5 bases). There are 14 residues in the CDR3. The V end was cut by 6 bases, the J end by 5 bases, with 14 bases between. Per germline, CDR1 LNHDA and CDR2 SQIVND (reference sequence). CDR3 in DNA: TGTGCCAGTAGCCCCGGCAGGGCCCATCAGCCCCAGCATTTT. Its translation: CASSPGRAHQPQHF.